Below are 28 T cell receptor beta chains sequenced from a single sample in a study of regulatory T cells in long-lasting Graves disease. Through Arm-PCR of CDR3 regions and iRepertoire HTBI primers, TCR beta libraries were built. MiXCR, applied by TCRdb to the multiplex PCR reads, yields one record per CDR3 protein. The data show 400,000 to 500,000 distinct CDR3 sequences, over 14% seen once. As for time point: newly diagnosed GD, antithyroid drugs for less than 3 months. RNA isolated from PBMCs was used to make the TCR library. The sample was also linked to a second study, of T cells in Graves' hyperthyroidism and ophthalmopathy.

The source was peripheral blood mononuclear cells (PBMCs), collected at new diagnosis, from a patient treated with antithyroid drugs. Receptor source: a woman aged 40 to 50 with Graves disease.

This clonotype was seen ten or more times. J is TRBJ2-7 and V is TRBV7-8; 9 bases agree with TRBD2. The CDR3 runs 14 residues. The junction had 5 bases not matched to a gene; V was cut back by 2 bases and J by 6 bases. CDR1 and CDR2 (germline): SGHVS, FQNEAQ. The CDR3 protein is CASSLSSSGSEQYF. The CDR3 DNA reads as TGTGCCAGCAGCTTAAGCAGTAGCGGGAGCGAGCAGTACTTC.

This clonotype showed up many times. The rearrangement uses TRBV11-2 and TRBJ2-1, with D unresolved. V lost 0 bases and J 2 bases, leaving 11 bases between the germline ends. The CDR3 is made up of 16 amino acids. Germline loops: CDR1 SGHAT, CDR2 FQNNGV. The CDR3 spells CASSLDLSWTYNEQFF. CDR3 DNA sequence: TGTGCCAGCAGCTTAGATCTTTCTTGGACCTACAATGAGCAGTTCTTC.

This clonotype was seen a single time. The chain combines TRBV6-1 with TRBJ1-1; tentative D call: TRBD1 (5 bases). CDR1 and CDR2 (germline): MNHNS, SASEGT. The CDR3 has 12 residues. The V gene lost 6 bases and the J gene lost 8 bases, with 13 bases spanning the gap. DNA for the CDR3: TGTGCCAGCAGCCTGAGGGACGCAGAAGCTTTCTTT. Protein: CASSLRDAEAFF.

This sequence joins TRBV18 and TRBJ2-7, with 8 nucleotides matching TRBD2. CDR3 length: 18 amino acids. Germline CDR1 reads KGHSH; CDR2 reads LQKENI. The V and J ends lost 2 bases and 7 bases, in that order; junction bases with no gene match: 19. The CDR3 DNA reads TGTGCCAGCTCACCATTGACTTCGGGAGGGCCCGGGTTTGGAGAGCAGTACTTC. Translation: CASSPLTSGGPGFGEQYF.

As concerns this clonotype: With a much larger clone just one base away, this may be a read error. V is TRBV18 and J is TRBJ2-1, with D possibly TRBD1 on 6 matching bases. CDR3 size: 16 residues. Germline V lookup: CDR1 KGHSH, CDR2 LQKENI. CDR3 sequence: CASSRAASGGQETPYF. CDR3 DNA sequence: TGTGCCAGCTCACGGGCGGCTTCTGGGGGACAAGAGACCCCGTACTTC. Combining the CDR3 with reference TRBV18 and TRBJ2-1 gives the whole variable domain NAGVMQNPRHLVRRRGQEARLRCSPMKGHSHVYWYRQLPEEGLKFMVYLQKENIIDESGMPKERFSAEFPKEGPSILRIQQVVRGDSAAYFCASSRAASGGQETPYFGPGTRLTVL.

In this sample, this clonotype turned up many times. The rearrangement links TRBV29-1 to TRBJ2-7, with 7 bases fitting TRBD1. Germline lookup yields CDR1 SQVTM and CDR2 ANQGSEA. The CDR3 consists of 13 residues. The V segment lost 4 bases and the J segment 0 bases; nucleotides outside the gene matches: 3. CDR3 nucleotides: TGCAGCGTTGCCGGGACAGCCTCCTACGAGCAGTACTTC. Its protein product is CSVAGTASYEQYF.

Many counts were recorded for this clonotype. The chain uses TRBV11-2 and TRBJ2-1; 11 bases are shared with TRBD2. This CDR3 has 15 amino acids. Per the germline V gene, CDR1 is SGHAT and CDR2 is FQNNGV. Trimming at V came to 4 bases and at J to 6 bases, leaving 5 bases not matched to a gene. As DNA, the CDR3 is TGTGCCAGCAGCTCAATTAGCGGGAGGGCCAATGAGCAGTTCTTC. Its protein is CASSSISGRANEQFF.

The sample holds a few counts of this clonotype. The rearrangement links TRBV18 to TRBJ1-3, with a weak D call TRBD1 (5 bases). This CDR3 spans 15 amino acids. The germline V gene has CDR1 KGHSH and CDR2 LQKENI. V lost 3 bases and J lost 0, with 9 bases in between. CDR3 bases: TGTGCCAGCTCACCGGGACGCAACTCTGGAAACACCATATATTTT. This encodes CASSPGRNSGNTIYF.

In its sample, this clonotype was seen many times. The V and J genes are TRBV10-3 and TRBJ2-7, with 10 bases fitting TRBD2. J was trimmed by 3 bases and V by 3 bases; bases with no gene match: 11. CDR1 ENHRY and CDR2 SYGVKD come from the germline V gene. This CDR3 has 17 residues. This CDR3 reads CAISDGTSEKSRYEQYF. CDR3 nucleotide sequence: TGTGCCATCAGTGACGGGACTAGCGAAAAATCTCGCTACGAGCAGTACTTC.

This clonotype turned up a few times. This may arise from a read error, as a much more abundant clone is one base away. The chain links TRBV2 to TRBJ1-1; D ambiguous. The CDR3 consists of 14 residues. V lost 6 bases to trimming and J lost 1 base, with 12 bases between them. Germline values: CDR1 SNHLY, CDR2 FYNNEI. The CDR3 coding sequence is TGTGCCAGCAGGGCGATCTGGGAGAACACTGAAGCTTTCTTT. It yields the protein CASRAIWENTEAFF.

The chain joins TRBV20-1 to TRBJ1-2, with TRBD1 identical over 10 bases. Germline V CDR1 and CDR2: DFQATT, SNEGSKA (reference sequence). The CDR3 consists of 14 residues. After removal of 4 bases from V and 4 bases from J, the junction contained 6 bases not matched to a gene. The CDR3 here is CSATDRGRSYGYTF. The CDR3 DNA sequence: TGCAGTGCTACCGACAGGGGGCGAAGCTATGGCTACACCTTC.

This clonotype was counted many times. The J gene is TRBJ2-2, the V gene TRBV7-9; 7 bases agree with TRBD1. The CDR3 is made up of 17 amino acids. From germline, CDR1 is SEHNR and CDR2 FQNEAQ (reference sequence). The J segment lost 4 bases and the V segment lost 5 bases, leaving 13 bases of the junction unmatched. CDR3 DNA: TGTGCCAGCAGCCCTAGGGCGAAAGGGGGCTTCACCGGGGAGCTGTTTTTT. Its translation: CASSPRAKGGFTGELFF.

This clonotype was detected ten times or more. The V gene is TRBV12-3 or TRBV12-4, the J gene TRBJ2-2, with no clear D. The CDR3 is 13 amino acids. Trimming removed 7 bases from V and 0 bases from J, with 6 bases in between. The CDR3 is CASKNPNTGELFF. As DNA, the CDR3 is TGTGCCAGCAAGAACCCGAACACCGGGGAGCTGTTTTTT.

This chain uses TRBV20-1 with TRBJ2-2; D is ambiguous. The germline V gene has CDR1 DFQATT and CDR2 SNEGSKA (reference sequence). The CDR3 is made up of 14 amino acids. Trimming stripped 0 bases from V and 4 bases from J, with 9 bases between. CDR3 nucleotides: TGCAGTGCTAGAGATGTTAAGCTCACCGGGGAGCTGTTTTTT. Protein sequence: CSARDVKLTGELFF.

This clonotype has a handful of counts. The rearrangement uses TRBV6-2 or TRBV6-3 and TRBJ2-2, with a possible D match to TRBD1 (6 bases). CDR1 is MNHEY, CDR2 SVGEGT, per germline. The ends were cut back, 5 bases at V and 7 bases at J, with 17 bases in the middle. The CDR3 contains 15 residues. The CDR3: CASSEWSRQDGELFF. DNA of the CDR3: TGTGCCAGCAGTGAATGGAGCAGACAGGACGGGGAGCTGTTTTTT.

This clonotype was seen ten or more times. The genes are TRBV18 and TRBJ1-6, with D maybe TRBD1 (6 bases). Germline V gene sequence: CDR1 KGHSH, CDR2 LQKENI. The CDR3 is 14 amino acids. Trimming took 3 bases from V and 9 from J, leaving 12 bases between them. CDR3 sequence (DNA): TGTGCCAGCTCACCTAACACAGGGCCTTCACCCCTCCACTTT. The encoded protein is CASSPNTGPSPLHF.

This clonotype was seen many times. This rearrangement joins TRBV6-1 to TRBJ2-7; the D is unclear. The CDR3 is made up of 16 amino acids. The V end was cut by 0 bases, the J end by 3 bases, with 15 bases between. Germline loops: CDR1 MNHNS, CDR2 SASEGT. The CDR3 nucleotides are TGTGCCAGCAGTGAAGCGCTTCGGCAGGAGAACTACGAGCAGTACTTC. Encoded protein: CASSEALRQENYEQYF.

The table lists this clonotype with a few counts. V usage is TRBV27 and J usage is TRBJ2-2, with no clear D. Trimming removed 2 bases at V and 5 bases at J, with 6 bases between. The germline V gene encodes CDR1 MNHEY and CDR2 SMNVEV (reference sequence). The CDR3 spans 13 residues. CDR3 coding DNA: TGTGCCAGCAGTTTAATGGTGACCGGGGAGCTGTTTTTT. This encodes CASSLMVTGELFF.

The rearrangement uses TRBV2 and TRBJ2-7; TRBD1 agrees at 9 bases. J was trimmed by 7 bases and V by 9 bases; bases with no gene match: 16. CDR1 is SNHLY and CDR2 is FYNNEI in the germline V gene. This CDR3 contains 15 residues. The CDR3 coding sequence is TGTGCCAGTTCCCGGGACAGGGCATCCTACAATGAGCAGTACTTC. This gives the protein CASSRDRASYNEQYF.

In its sample, this clonotype was seen many times. The chain joins TRBV30 to TRBJ1-1; 9 bases line up with TRBD1. Trimming at V came to 3 bases and at J to 2 bases, leaving 1 base not matched to a gene. The CDR3 covers 13 residues. Germline V gene lookup returns CDR1 GTSNPN and CDR2 SVGIG (reference sequence). CDR3 nucleotides: TGTGCCTGGAGGGGACAGGGTAACACTGAAGCTTTCTTT. Protein product: CAWRGQGNTEAFF.

This clonotype was seen at least ten times. The chain uses TRBV7-9 and TRBJ2-3, with D unresolved. CDR1 is SEHNR and CDR2 is FQNEAQ in the germline V gene (reference sequence). V was shortened by 3 bases and J by 3 bases, with 10 bases between the two germline ends. There are 14 residues in the CDR3. The CDR3 here is CASSFTGRTDTQYF. The CDR3 coding sequence is TGTGCCAGCAGCTTTACGGGCAGAACAGATACGCAGTATTTT.

Ten or more counts support this clonotype. This sequence joins TRBV5-1 and TRBJ2-5; the D gene is possibly TRBD2 (5 bases). V dropped 0 bases and J dropped 3 bases, with 9 bases sitting between them. The CDR3 covers 14 residues. Looked up from germline, CDR1 is SGHRS and CDR2 is YFSETQ. The CDR3 nucleotides are TGCGCCAGCAGCTTGGGACTAACCGAAGAGACCCAGTACTTC. This gives the protein CASSLGLTEETQYF.

This clonotype was recorded a few times. The V gene is TRBV7-8, the J gene TRBJ1-5; D is undetermined. The CDR3 is 13 amino acids. V lost 3 bases to trimming and J lost 7 bases, with 10 bases between them. Germline V lookup: CDR1 SGHVS, CDR2 FQNEAQ. CDR3 nucleotides: TGTGCCAGCAGCTTTGGCCCCCTCCAGCCCCAGCATTTT. Its protein is CASSFGPLQPQHF.

The chain recombines TRBV20-1 with TRBJ2-1; a possible D gene is TRBD1 (6 bases). The CDR3 runs to 11 residues. Trimming stripped 4 bases from V and 9 bases from J, with 10 bases between. From germline, CDR1 is DFQATT and CDR2 SNEGSKA (reference sequence). The CDR3 DNA follows: TGCAGTGCTACCCAGGGGACTGAGCAGTTCTTC. Amino acid sequence: CSATQGTEQFF.

This clonotype was picked up many times. This chain connects TRBV6-1 to TRBJ1-4, with D perhaps matching TRBD1 (6 bases). V was trimmed by 5 bases and J by 7 bases, leaving 17 bases between them. Germline V lookup: CDR1 MNHNS, CDR2 SASEGT. This CDR3 is 15 amino acids long. CDR3 coding DNA: TGTGCCAGCAGTCCCGACAGGTCCCGAGGTGAAAAACTGTTTTTT. Residues: CASSPDRSRGEKLFF.

This clonotype has ten or more counts. The rearrangement links TRBV12-3 or TRBV12-4 to TRBJ2-7; 10 bases line up with TRBD1. The CDR3 extends over 14 amino acids. J was trimmed by 3 bases and V by 8 bases; bases with no gene match: 7. Here the CDR3 reads CASSAGDRGYEQYF. Written as DNA, the CDR3 is TGTGCCAGCTCCGCCGGGGACAGGGGCTACGAGCAGTACTTC.

Turning to this clonotype: At one end, the junction sequence differs from germline, possibly due to a read error. This chain connects TRBV20-1 to TRBJ2-5; possibly TRBD1 or TRBD2 for D (5 bases each). This CDR3 comprises 16 residues. Per the germline V gene, CDR1 is DFQATT and CDR2 is SNEGSKA (reference sequence). As DNA, the CDR3 is TGCAGTGCGAGAGGGGTCGGGAACTTCACCCAAGAGACCCAGTACTTC. It is translated as CSARGVGNFTQETQYF.

The sample holds a few counts of this clonotype. The rearrangement links TRBV15 to TRBJ1-5; D gene uncertain. The ends were cut back, 1 base at V and 6 bases at J, with 7 bases in the middle. The CDR3 contains 13 residues. The V gene's germline CDR1 is LNHNV and CDR2 YYDKDF (reference sequence). The DNA for the CDR3 is TGTGCCACCAGCAGAGCCCGGAGTCAGCCCCAGCATTTT. It encodes CATSRARSQPQHF.